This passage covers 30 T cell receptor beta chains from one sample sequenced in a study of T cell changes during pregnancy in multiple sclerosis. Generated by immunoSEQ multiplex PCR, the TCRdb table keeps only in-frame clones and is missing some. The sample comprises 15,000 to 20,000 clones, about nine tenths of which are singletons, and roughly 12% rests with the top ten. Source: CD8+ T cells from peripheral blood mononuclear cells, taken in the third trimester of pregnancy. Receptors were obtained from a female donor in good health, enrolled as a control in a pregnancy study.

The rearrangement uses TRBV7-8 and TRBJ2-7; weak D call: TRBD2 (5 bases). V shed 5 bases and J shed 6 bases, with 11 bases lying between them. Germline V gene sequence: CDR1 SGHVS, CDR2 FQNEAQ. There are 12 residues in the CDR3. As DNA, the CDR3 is TGTGCCAGCAGCCCAGAGCGGTCCGAGCAGTACTTC. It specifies CASSPERSEQYF.

CDR3 nucleotide sequence: TGCGCCAGCAGCCCGGCAGGGGTAAGTATGGCTTTCTTT. It translates to CASSPAGVSMAFF. This chain connects TRBV4-1 to TRBJ1-1; possible D gene TRBD1, 6 bases. Germline-derived CDR1 and CDR2 are MGHRA and YSYEKL. There are 13 residues in the CDR3. V dropped 4 bases and J dropped 11 bases, with 17 bases sitting between them.

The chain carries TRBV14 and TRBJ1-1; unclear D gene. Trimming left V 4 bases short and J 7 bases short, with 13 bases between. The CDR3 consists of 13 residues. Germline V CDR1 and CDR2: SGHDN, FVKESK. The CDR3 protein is CASSPSTFGEAFF. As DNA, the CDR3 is TGTGCCAGCAGCCCGTCGACATTCGGTGAAGCTTTCTTT.

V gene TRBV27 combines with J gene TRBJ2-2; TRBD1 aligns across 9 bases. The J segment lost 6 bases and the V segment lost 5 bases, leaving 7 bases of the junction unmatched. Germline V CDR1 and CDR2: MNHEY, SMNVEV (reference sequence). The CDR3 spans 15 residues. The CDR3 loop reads CASSRDRVPAGELFF. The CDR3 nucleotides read TGTGCCAGCAGTAGGGACAGGGTCCCCGCCGGGGAGCTGTTTTTT.

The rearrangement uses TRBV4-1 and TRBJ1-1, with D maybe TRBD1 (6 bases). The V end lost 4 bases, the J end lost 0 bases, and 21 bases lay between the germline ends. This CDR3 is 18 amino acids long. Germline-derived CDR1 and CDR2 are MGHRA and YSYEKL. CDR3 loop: CASSPIQGPRTMNTEAFF. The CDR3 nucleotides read TGCGCCAGCAGCCCAATCCAGGGGCCTCGAACTATGAACACTGAAGCTTTCTTT.

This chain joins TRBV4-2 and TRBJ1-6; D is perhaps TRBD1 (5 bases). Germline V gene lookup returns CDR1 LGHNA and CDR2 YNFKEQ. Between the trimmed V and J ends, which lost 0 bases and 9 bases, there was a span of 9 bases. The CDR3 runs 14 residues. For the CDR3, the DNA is TGTGCCAGCAGCCAAGAAGGGGATAGTTCACCCCTCCACTTT. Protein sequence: CASSQEGDSSPLHF.

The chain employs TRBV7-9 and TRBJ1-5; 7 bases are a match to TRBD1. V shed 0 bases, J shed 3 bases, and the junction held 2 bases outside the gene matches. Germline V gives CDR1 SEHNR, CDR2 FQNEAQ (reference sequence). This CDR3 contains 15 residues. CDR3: CASSLAGQDNQPQHF. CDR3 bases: TGTGCCAGCAGCTTAGCAGGACAGGACAATCAGCCCCAGCATTTT.

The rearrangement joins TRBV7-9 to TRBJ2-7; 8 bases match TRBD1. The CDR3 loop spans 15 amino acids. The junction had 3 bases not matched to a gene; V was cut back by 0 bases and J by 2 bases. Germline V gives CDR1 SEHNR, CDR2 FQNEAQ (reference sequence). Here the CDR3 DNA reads TGTGCCAGCAGCTTAGCAACAGGGGGTACCTACGAGCAGTACTTC. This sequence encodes CASSLATGGTYEQYF.

Here the CDR3 reads CASSHRGLAGVIRWNEQFF. CDR3 bases: TGTGCCAGCAGCCACCGGGGACTAGCGGGAGTTATCAGGTGGAATGAGCAGTTCTTC. The chain has TRBV7-2 and TRBJ2-1; TRBD2 agrees at 14 bases. The germline CDR1 and CDR2 sequences are SGHTA and FQGNSA. The CDR3 contains 19 residues. The trim removed 5 bases at V and 7 bases at J, leaving 16 bases unmatched.

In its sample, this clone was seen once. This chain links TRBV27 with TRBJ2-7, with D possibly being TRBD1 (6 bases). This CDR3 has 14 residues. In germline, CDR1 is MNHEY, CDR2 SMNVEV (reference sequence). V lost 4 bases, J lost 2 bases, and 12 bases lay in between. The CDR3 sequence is CASSWAGVAYEQYF. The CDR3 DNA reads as TGTGCCAGCAGTTGGGCAGGGGTGGCCTACGAGCAGTACTTC.

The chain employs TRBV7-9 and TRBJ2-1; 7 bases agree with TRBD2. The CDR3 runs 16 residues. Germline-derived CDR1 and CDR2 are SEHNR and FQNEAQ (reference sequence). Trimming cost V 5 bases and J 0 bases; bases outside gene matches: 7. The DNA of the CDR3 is TGTGCCAGCAGCCCCCTGGGAGGGCCCTCCTACAATGAGCAGTTCTTC. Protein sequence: CASSPLGGPSYNEQFF.

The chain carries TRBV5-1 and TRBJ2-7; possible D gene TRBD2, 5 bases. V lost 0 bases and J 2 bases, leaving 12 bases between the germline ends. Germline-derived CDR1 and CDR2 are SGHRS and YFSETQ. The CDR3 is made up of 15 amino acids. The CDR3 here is CASSLEGGLTYEQYF. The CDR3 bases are TGCGCCAGCAGCTTGGAGGGCGGGTTGACCTACGAGCAGTACTTC.

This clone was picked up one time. In DNA, the CDR3 is TGTGCCAGCAGGGTACAGGAATCTCAGCCCCAGCATTTT. This sequence encodes CASRVQESQPQHF. J is TRBJ1-5 and V is TRBV6-5, with D possibly TRBD1 on 5 matching bases. Germline loops: CDR1 MNHEY, CDR2 SVGAGI. The CDR3 length is 13 residues. V lost 6 bases and J 6 bases, leaving 12 bases between the germline ends.

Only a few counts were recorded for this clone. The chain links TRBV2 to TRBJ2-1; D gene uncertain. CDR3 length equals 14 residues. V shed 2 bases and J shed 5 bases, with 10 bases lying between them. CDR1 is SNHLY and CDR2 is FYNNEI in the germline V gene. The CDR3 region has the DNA TGTGCCAGCAGTGAAAGGCTAGTAAACAATGAGCAGTTCTTC. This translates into CASSERLVNNEQFF.

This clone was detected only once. CDR3 sequence reads: CASSENARRDSEQFF. The CDR3 coding sequence is TGTGCCAGCAGCGAGAACGCCCGCCGGGACAGCGAGCAGTTCTTC. The rearrangement links TRBV7-9 to TRBJ2-1; 7 nucleotides agree with TRBD1. This CDR3 region has 15 residues. The germline V gene encodes CDR1 SEHNR and CDR2 FQNEAQ (reference sequence). Losses at the gene ends were 5 bases for V and 10 bases for J; bases not matched to a gene: 14. The entire variable domain, with the rest obtained from reference TRBV7-9 and TRBJ2-1, is as follows: DTGVSQNPRHKITKRGQNVTFRCDPISEHNRLYWYRQTLGQGPEFLTYFQNEAQLEKSRLLSDRFSAERPKGSFSTLEIQRTEQGDSAMYLCASSENARRDSEQFFGPGTRLTVL.

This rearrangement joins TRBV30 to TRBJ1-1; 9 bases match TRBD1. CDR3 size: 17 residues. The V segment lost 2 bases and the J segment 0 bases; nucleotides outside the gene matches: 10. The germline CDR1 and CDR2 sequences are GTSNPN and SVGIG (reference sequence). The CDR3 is CAWSRGQGFRMNTEAFF. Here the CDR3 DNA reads TGTGCCTGGAGTAGGGGACAGGGATTTAGGATGAACACTGAAGCTTTCTTT.

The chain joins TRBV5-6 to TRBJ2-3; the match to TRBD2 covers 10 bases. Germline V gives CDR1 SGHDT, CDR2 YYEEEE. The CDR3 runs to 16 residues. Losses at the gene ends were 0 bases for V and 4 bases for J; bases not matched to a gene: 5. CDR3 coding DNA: TGTGCCAGCAGCTTGGAGGAGCGGGGGGGCGCAGATACGCAGTATTTT. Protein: CASSLEERGGADTQYF.

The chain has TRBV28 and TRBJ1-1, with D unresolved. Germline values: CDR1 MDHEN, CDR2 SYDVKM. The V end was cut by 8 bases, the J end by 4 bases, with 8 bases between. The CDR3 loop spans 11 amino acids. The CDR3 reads CASYRGTEAFF. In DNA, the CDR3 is TGTGCCAGCTACCGCGGCACTGAAGCTTTCTTT.

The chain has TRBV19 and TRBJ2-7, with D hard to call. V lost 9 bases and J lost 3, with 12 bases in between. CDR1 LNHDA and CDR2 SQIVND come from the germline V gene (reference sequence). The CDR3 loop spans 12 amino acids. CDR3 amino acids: CASSGSFYEQYF. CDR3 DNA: TGTGCCAGCTCCGGGTCCTTCTACGAGCAGTACTTC.

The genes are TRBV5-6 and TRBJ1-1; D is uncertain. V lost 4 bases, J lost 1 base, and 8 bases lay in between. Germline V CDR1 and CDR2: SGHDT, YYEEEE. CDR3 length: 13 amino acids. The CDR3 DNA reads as TGTGCCAGCAGCCTCCGGGGGAACACTGAAGCTTTCTTT. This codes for CASSLRGNTEAFF.

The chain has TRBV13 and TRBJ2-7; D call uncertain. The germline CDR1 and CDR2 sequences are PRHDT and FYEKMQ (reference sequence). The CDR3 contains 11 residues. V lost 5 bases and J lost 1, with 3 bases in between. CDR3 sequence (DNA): TGTGCCAGCAGCCATTCCTACGAGCAGTACTTC. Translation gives CASSHSYEQYF.

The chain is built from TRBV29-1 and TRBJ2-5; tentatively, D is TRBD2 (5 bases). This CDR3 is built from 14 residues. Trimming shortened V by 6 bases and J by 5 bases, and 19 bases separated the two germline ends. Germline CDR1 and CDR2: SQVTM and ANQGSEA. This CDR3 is CSVQRTGSGETQYF. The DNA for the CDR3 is TGCAGCGTCCAGAGAACTGGCTCGGGGGAGACCCAGTACTTC.

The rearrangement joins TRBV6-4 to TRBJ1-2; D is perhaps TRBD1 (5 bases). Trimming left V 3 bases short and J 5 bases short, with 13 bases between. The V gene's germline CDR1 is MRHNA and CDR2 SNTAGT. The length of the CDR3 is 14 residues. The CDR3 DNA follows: TGTGCCAGCAGTGAGGCCCTCGGGGGATATGGCTACACCTTC. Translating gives CASSEALGGYGYTF.

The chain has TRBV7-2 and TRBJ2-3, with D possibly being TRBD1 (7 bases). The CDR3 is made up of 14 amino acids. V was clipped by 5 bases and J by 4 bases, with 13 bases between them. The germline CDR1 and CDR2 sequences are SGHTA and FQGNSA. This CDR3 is CASSRDREADTQYF. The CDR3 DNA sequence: TGTGCCAGCAGCCGTGACAGGGAGGCAGATACGCAGTATTTT.

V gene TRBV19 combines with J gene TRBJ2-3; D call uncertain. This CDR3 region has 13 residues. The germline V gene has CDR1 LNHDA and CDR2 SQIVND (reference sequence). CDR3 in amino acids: CATTVTSTDTQYF. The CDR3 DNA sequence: TGTGCAACTACTGTCACTAGCACAGATACGCAGTATTTT.

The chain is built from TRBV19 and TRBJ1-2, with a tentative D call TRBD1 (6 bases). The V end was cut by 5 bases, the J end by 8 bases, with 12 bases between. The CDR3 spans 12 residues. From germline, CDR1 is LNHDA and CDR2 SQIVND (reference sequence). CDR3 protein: CASSVDRLGYTF. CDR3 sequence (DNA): TGTGCCAGTAGTGTGGACAGATTGGGCTACACCTTC.

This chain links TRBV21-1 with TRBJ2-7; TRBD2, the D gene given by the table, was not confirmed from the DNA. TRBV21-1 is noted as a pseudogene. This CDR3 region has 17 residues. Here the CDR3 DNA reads TGTGCCAGCAGTAACTCCGTACGGTTCACGGTCGCCTACGAGCAGTACTTC. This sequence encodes CASSNSVRFTVAYEQYF.

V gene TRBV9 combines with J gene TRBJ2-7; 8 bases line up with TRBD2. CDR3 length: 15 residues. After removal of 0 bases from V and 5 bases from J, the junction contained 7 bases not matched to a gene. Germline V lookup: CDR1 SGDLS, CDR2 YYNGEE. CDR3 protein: CASSVAGTRINEQYF. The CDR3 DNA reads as TGTGCCAGCAGCGTAGCGGGGACTAGGATTAACGAGCAGTACTTC.

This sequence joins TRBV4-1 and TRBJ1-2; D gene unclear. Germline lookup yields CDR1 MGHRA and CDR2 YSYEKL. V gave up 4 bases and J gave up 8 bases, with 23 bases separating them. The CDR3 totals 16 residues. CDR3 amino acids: CASSPLSGGHSRGYTF. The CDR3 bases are TGCGCCAGCAGCCCCCTGAGCGGTGGCCACTCGAGGGGCTACACCTTC.

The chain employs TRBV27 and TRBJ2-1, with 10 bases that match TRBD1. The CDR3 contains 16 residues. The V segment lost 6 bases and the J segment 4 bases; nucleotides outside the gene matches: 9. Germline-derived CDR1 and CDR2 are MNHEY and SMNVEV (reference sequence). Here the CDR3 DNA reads TGTGCCAGCAGATCCCACGACAGGGGGCTTTACAATGAGCAGTTCTTC. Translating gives CASRSHDRGLYNEQFF.